This T cell receptor (beta chain) was captured in a study of CD8 T cells in ankylosing spondylitis. Trimming removed 3 bases at V and 0 bases at J, with 5 bases between. The CDR3 has 14 amino acids. Germline CDR1 reads MNHEY; CDR2 reads SMNVEV (reference sequence). TCRdb re-derived calls from the 5' RACE reads in MiXCR, one entry per CDR3 protein. The sample includes 150,000 to 250,000 distinct CDR3 sequences, roughly 13% of them seen just once. This clonotype has just a few counts. The receptor's source is a male donor with ankylosing spondylitis or in good health (not recorded which). Sequencing input: blood, either unsorted or a sorted T cell fraction (not recorded which). The rearrangement uses TRBV27 and TRBJ1-4; D remains ambiguous. The DNA of the CDR3 is TGTGCCAGCAGTTTCGGCGCAACTAATGAAAAACTGTTTTTT. Protein: CASSFGATNEKLFF.